This entry concerns a single T cell receptor beta chain. Its antigen is undetermined. Within the sample, other DNA sequences also encode this same CDR3. The sample belongs to a study of T cell responses to AZD1222 COVID-19 vaccine. Study conclusions and caveats: AZD1222 recipients seropositive at baseline numbered only six or seven. At 160-218 and 743-854, vaccine-associated CD4 TCRs were dominant, and they spanned spike.

Libraries were prepared by immunoSEQ multiplex PCR; TCRdb keeps only in-frame clonotypes and omits some of them. The sample contains some 200,000 clones, about 93% of which appear only once. The CDR3 is 11 residues long. Trimming took off 2 bases at V and 0 bases at J, with 0 bases between the two ends. CDR1 and CDR2 (germline): SGHDT, YYEEEE. This sample comprised peripheral blood, obtained on day 0 of MenACWY control vaccination. This clonotype was obtained from an adult in good health. The chain has TRBV5-6 and TRBJ2-7; D is undetermined. The CDR3 DNA is TGTGCCAGCAGCTTCTCCTACGAGCAGTACTTC. It specifies CASSFSYEQYF.